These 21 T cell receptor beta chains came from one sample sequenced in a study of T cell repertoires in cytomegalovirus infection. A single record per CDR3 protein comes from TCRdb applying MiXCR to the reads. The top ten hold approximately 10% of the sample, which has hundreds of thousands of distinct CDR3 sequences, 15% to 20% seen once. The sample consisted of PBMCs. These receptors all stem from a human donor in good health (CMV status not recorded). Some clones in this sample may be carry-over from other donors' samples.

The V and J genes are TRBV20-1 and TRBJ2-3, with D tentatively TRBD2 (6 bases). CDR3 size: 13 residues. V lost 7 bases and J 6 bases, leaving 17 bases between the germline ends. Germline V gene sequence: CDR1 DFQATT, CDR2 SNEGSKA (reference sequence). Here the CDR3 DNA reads TGCAGTGGGAGAGCGGGCGGGTCCGATACGCAGTATTTT. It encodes CSGRAGGSDTQYF.

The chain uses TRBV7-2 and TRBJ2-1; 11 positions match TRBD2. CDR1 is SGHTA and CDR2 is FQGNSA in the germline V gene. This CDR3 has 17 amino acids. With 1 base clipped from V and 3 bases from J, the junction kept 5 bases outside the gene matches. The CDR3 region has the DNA TGTGCCAGCAGCTTAGTAGCGGGGGGGGGATACTACAATGAGCAGTTCTTC. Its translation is CASSLVAGGGYYNEQFF.

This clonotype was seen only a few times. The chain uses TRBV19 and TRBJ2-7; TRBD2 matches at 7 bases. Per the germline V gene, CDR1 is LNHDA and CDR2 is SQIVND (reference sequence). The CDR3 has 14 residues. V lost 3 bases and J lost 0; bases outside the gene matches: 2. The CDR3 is CASSIGGSSYEQYF. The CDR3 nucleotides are TGTGCCAGTAGTATCGGCGGGAGCTCCTACGAGCAGTACTTC.

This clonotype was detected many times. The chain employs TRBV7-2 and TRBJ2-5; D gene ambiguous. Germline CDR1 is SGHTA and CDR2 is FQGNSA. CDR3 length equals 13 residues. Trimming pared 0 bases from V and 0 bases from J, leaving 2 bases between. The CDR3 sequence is CASSLAHQETQYF. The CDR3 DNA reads TGTGCCAGCAGCTTAGCACACCAAGAGACCCAGTACTTC.

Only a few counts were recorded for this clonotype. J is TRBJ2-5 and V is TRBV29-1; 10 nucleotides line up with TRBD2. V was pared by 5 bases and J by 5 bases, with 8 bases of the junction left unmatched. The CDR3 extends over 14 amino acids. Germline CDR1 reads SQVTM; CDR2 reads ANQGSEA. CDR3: CSVLGLASRETQYF. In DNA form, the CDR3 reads TGCAGCGTTTTGGGACTAGCGTCACGGGAGACCCAGTACTTC.

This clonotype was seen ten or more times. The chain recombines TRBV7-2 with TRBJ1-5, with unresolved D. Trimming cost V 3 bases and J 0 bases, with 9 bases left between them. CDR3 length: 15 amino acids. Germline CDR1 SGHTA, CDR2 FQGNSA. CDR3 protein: CASSLAPVSNQPQHF. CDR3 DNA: TGTGCCAGCAGCTTGGCGCCGGTTAGCAATCAGCCCCAGCATTTT. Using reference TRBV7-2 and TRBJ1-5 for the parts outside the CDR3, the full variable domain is GAGVSQSPSNKVTEKGKDVELRCDPISGHTALYWYRQSLGQGLEFLIYFQGNSAPDKSGLPSDRFSAERTGGSVSTLTIQRTQQEDSAVYLCASSLAPVSNQPQHFGDGTRLSIL.

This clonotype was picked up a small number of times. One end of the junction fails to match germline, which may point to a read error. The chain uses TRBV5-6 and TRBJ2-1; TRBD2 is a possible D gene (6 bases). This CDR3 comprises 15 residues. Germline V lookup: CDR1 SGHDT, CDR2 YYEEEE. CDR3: CASSLELAAYNEQFF. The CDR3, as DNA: TGTGCCAGCAGCTTGGAGTTAGCGGCCTATAATGAGCAGTTCTTC.

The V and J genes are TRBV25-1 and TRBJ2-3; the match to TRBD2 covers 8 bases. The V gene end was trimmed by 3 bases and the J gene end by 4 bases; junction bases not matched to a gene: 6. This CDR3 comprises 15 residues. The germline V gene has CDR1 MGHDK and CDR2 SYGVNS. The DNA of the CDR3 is TGTGCCAGCAGTGAGCGGACTAGCCGACCAGATACGCAGTATTTT. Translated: CASSERTSRPDTQYF. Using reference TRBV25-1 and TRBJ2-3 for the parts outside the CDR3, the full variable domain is EADIYQTPRYLVIGTGKKITLECSQTMGHDKMYWYQQDPGMELHLIHYSYGVNSTEKGDLSSESTVSRIRTEHFPLTLESARPSHTSQYLCASSERTSRPDTQYFGPGTRLTVL.

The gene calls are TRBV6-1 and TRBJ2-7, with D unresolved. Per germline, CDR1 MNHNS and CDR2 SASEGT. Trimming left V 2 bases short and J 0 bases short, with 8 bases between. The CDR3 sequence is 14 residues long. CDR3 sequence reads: CASSEQPSSYEQYF. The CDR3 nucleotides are TGTGCCAGCAGTGAACAACCGAGCTCCTACGAGCAGTACTTC.

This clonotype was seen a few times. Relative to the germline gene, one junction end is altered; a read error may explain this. CDR3 sequence reads: CASSLDVELDTQYF. Here the CDR3 DNA reads TGTGCCAGCAGCTTGGATGTGGAGCTAGATACGCAGTATTTT. This sequence joins TRBV5-3 and TRBJ2-3; D unresolved. TRBV5-3 is recorded as an ORF, its role being uncertain. CDR3 size: 14 residues.

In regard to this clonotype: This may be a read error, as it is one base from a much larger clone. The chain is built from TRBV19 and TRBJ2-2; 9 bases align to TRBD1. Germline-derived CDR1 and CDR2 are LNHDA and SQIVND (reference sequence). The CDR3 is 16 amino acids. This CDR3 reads CAGSPPGQGYTGELFF. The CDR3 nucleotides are TGTGCCGGTAGTCCTCCGGGACAGGGATACACCGGGGAGCTGTTTTTT. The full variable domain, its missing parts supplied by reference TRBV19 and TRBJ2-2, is DGGITQSPKYLFRKEGQNVTLSCEQNLNHDAMYWYRQDPGQGLRLIYYSQIVNDFQKGDIAEGYSVSREKKESFPLTVTSAQKNPTAFYLCAGSPPGQGYTGELFFGEGSRLTVL.

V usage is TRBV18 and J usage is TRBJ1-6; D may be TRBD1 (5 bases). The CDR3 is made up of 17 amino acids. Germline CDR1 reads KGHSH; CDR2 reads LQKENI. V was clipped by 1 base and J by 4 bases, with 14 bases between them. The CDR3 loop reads CASSPRESGRYNSPLHF. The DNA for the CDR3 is TGTGCCAGCTCACCACGAGAATCGGGGCGTTATAATTCACCCCTCCACTTT.

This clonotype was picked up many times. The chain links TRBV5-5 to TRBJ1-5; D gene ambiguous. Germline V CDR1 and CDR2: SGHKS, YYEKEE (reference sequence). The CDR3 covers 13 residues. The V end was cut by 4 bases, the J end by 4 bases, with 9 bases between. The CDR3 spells CASSQDRNQPQHF. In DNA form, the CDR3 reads TGTGCCAGCAGCCAAGACCGGAATCAGCCCCAGCATTTT.

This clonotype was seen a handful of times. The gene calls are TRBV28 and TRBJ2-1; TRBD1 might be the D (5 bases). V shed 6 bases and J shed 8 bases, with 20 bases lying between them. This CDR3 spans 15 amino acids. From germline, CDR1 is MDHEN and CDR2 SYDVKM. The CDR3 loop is CASSRGQGTPHEQFF. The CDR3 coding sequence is TGTGCCAGCAGCAGAGGTCAGGGAACCCCACATGAGCAGTTCTTC.

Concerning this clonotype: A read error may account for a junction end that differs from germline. The CDR3 DNA reads TGTGCCAGAAGTTACCTACAGAACCAAGAGACCCAGTACTTC. Residues: CARSYLQNQETQYF. The chain uses TRBV6-2 or TRBV6-3 and TRBJ2-5, with unresolved D. The CDR3 covers 14 residues. Germline values: CDR1 MNHEY, CDR2 SVGEGT.

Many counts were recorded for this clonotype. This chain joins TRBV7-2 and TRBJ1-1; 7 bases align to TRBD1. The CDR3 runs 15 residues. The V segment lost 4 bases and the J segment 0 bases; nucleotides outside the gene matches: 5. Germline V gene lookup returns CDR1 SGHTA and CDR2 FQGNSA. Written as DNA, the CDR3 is TGTGCCAGCAGCTCTCACAGGGGCCTGAACACTGAAGCTTTCTTT. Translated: CASSSHRGLNTEAFF.

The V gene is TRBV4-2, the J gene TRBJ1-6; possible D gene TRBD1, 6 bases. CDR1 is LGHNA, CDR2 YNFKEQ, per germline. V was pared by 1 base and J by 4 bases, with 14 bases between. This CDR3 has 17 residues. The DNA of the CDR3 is TGTGCCAGCAGCCAAGCAGGGGCCACTACTTATAATTCACCCCTCCACTTT. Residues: CASSQAGATTYNSPLHF.

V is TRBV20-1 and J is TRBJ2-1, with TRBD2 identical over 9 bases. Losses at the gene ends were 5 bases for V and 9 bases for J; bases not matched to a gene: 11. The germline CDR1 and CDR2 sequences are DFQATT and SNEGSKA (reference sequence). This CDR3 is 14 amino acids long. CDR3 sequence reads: CSAPLGGRAGEQFF. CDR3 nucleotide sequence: TGCAGTGCTCCTCTGGGCGGGAGGGCCGGTGAGCAGTTCTTC.

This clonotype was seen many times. The CDR3 protein is CASSQGQGDQPQHF. The DNA for the CDR3 is TGTGCCAGCAGCCAGGGACAGGGAGATCAGCCCCAGCATTTT. The rearrangement joins TRBV7-8 to TRBJ1-5; 9 bases line up with TRBD1. The CDR3 length is 14 residues. Germline loops: CDR1 SGHVS, CDR2 FQNEAQ. Trimming at V came to 5 bases and at J to 5 bases, leaving 4 bases not matched to a gene.

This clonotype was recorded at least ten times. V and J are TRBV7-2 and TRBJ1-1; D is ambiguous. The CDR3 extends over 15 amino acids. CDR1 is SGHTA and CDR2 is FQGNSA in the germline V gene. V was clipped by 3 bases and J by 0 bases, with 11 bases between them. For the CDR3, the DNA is TGTGCCAGCAGCTTTGCGGGAGTTATGAACACTGAAGCTTTCTTT. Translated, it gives CASSFAGVMNTEAFF. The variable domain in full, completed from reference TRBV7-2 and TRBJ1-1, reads GAGVSQSPSNKVTEKGKDVELRCDPISGHTALYWYRQSLGQGLEFLIYFQGNSAPDKSGLPSDRFSAERTGGSVSTLTIQRTQQEDSAVYLCASSFAGVMNTEAFFGQGTRLTVV.

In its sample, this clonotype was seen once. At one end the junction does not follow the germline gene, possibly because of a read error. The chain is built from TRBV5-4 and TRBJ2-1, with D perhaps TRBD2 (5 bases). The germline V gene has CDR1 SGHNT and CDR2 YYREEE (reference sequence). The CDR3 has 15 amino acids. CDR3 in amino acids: CASSSESGDYNERFF. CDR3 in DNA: TGTGCCAGCAGCTCGGAGTCAGGAGACTACAATGAGCGGTTCTTC.